The 4 T cell receptor beta chains given below trace back to one sample, sequenced in a study of blood T cell repertoires in COVID-19. Libraries were prepared by immunoSEQ multiplex PCR; TCRdb keeps only in-frame clonotypes and omits some of them. The repertoire holds some 200,000 clones, with 75% to 90% as singletons. The specimen sequenced was PBMCs or T cells enriched from blood (not recorded which). The receptors here all came from a man aged 40-55 years who had recovered from COVID-19.

The rearrangement uses TRBV18 and TRBJ1-1, with D tentatively TRBD1 (5 bases). The germline CDR1 and CDR2 sequences are KGHSH and LQKENI. There are 12 residues in the CDR3. V was trimmed by 3 bases and J by 6 bases, leaving 8 bases between them. The CDR3 bases are TGTGCCAGCTCACCTGTCAGGGCTGAAGCTTTCTTT. Translated, it gives CASSPVRAEAFF.

V is TRBV5-4 and J is TRBJ2-7; 7 bases line up with TRBD1. This CDR3 spans 12 amino acids. Germline values: CDR1 SGHNT, CDR2 YYREEE (reference sequence). The J segment lost 4 bases and the V segment lost 4 bases, leaving 2 bases of the junction unmatched. CDR3 nucleotide sequence: TGTGCCAGCAGCACGACAGGGTACGAGCAGTACTTC. This gives the protein CASSTTGYEQYF.

DNA of the CDR3: TGTGCCAGTCGGGAAAGCAAGAATGTAAGGGATGAAAAACTGTTTTTT. Translation gives CASRESKNVRDEKLFF. The V gene is TRBV19, the J gene TRBJ1-4; D gene uncertain. Trimming shortened V by 8 bases and J by 6 bases, and 22 bases separated the two germline ends. CDR1 LNHDA and CDR2 SQIVND come from the germline V gene (reference sequence). This CDR3 contains 16 residues.

This clone has just a few counts. This chain uses TRBV2 with TRBJ1-2; TRBD1 agrees at 12 bases. This CDR3 spans 16 amino acids. V lost 7 bases, J lost 4 bases, and 10 bases stayed unmatched. Germline lookup yields CDR1 SNHLY and CDR2 FYNNEI. The CDR3 region is CASMGGTGGRLYGYTF. The CDR3 coding sequence is TGTGCCAGCATGGGGGGGACAGGGGGCAGGCTCTATGGCTACACCTTC. The full variable domain, rest sourced from reference TRBV2 and TRBJ1-2, is EPEVTQTPSHQVTQMGQEVILRCVPISNHLYFYWYRQILGQKVEFLVSFYNNEISEKSEIFDDQFSVERPDGSNFTLKIRSTKLEDSAMYFCASMGGTGGRLYGYTFGSGTRLTVV.